Shown below are 9 T cell receptor beta chains from a single sample sequenced in a study of blood T cell repertoires in COVID-19. Produced via immunoSEQ multiplex PCR; TCRdb's table is partial and in-frame only. This table has hundreds of thousands of clones, approximately 89% appearing once. The specimen sequenced was peripheral blood. The receptors were gathered from a man between 18 and 35 years old with COVID-19, enrolled during active disease.

This chain links TRBV7-9 with TRBJ2-2; TRBD1 is a possible D gene (6 bases). Germline lookup yields CDR1 SEHNR and CDR2 FQNEAQ (reference sequence). The CDR3 totals 17 residues. V was clipped by 5 bases and J by 5 bases, with 21 bases between them. CDR3 region: CASSDSDRGLMTGELFF. The CDR3 region has the DNA TGTGCCAGCAGCGACTCGGACAGAGGTTTAATGACCGGGGAGCTGTTTTTT.

The CDR3 is CASSYGLAVSTDTQYF. The DNA of the CDR3 is TGTGCCAGCAGTTATGGCCTAGCGGTTAGCACAGATACGCAGTATTTT. This chain links TRBV6-5 with TRBJ2-3; 7 nucleotides agree with TRBD2. Germline-derived CDR1 and CDR2 are MNHEY and SVGAGI. This CDR3 spans 16 amino acids. The V gene end was trimmed by 3 bases and the J gene end by 0 bases; junction bases not matched to a gene: 6.

J is TRBJ1-6 and V is TRBV5-1, with 9 bases that match TRBD1. This CDR3 contains 14 residues. J was trimmed by 8 bases and V by 4 bases; bases with no gene match: 4. The germline V gene encodes CDR1 SGHRS and CDR2 YFSETQ. The CDR3 is CASSLGQGHSPLHF. The CDR3 bases are TGCGCCAGCAGCCTGGGACAGGGTCATTCACCCCTCCACTTT.

The chain carries TRBV7-9 and TRBJ2-7; 11 nucleotides line up with TRBD1. The germline V gene encodes CDR1 SEHNR and CDR2 FQNEAQ (reference sequence). V was pared by 5 bases and J by 4 bases, with 7 bases of the junction left unmatched. This CDR3 region has 15 residues. The CDR3 loop is CASSRPGQGEYEQYF. In DNA form, the CDR3 reads TGTGCCAGCAGCCGACCGGGACAGGGGGAGTACGAGCAGTACTTC.

J is TRBJ1-2 and V is TRBV27; the D gene is possibly TRBD1 (6 bases). Per germline, CDR1 MNHEY and CDR2 SMNVEV (reference sequence). The CDR3 is 14 amino acids. Trimming took 3 bases from V and 4 from J, leaving 12 bases between them. CDR3 nucleotides: TGTGCCAGCAGTTTGAGGGGGTACGGCTATGGCTACACCTTC. Its translation is CASSLRGYGYGYTF.

The rearrangement joins TRBV5-4 to TRBJ1-1; D not resolved. The CDR3 is 11 amino acids. V dropped 3 bases and J dropped 7 bases, with 7 bases sitting between them. From germline, CDR1 is SGHNT and CDR2 YYREEE (reference sequence). Here the CDR3 DNA reads TGTGCCAGCAGCTCAGGATTTGAAGCTTTCTTT. It encodes CASSSGFEAFF.

This chain links TRBV19 with TRBJ1-5; a weak D match, TRBD1 (5 bases). The CDR3 is made up of 17 amino acids. Germline V gene data show CDR1 as LNHDA and CDR2 as SQIVND (reference sequence). The ends were cut back, 1 base at V and 4 bases at J, with 17 bases in the middle. This CDR3 is CASSIVPYGGENQPQHF. The CDR3 nucleotides are TGTGCCAGTAGTATAGTTCCCTACGGGGGAGAGAATCAGCCCCAGCATTTT.

The CDR3 loop reads CASSRQAPGNTIYF. CDR3 coding DNA: TGTGCCAGCAGTAGACAGGCTCCTGGAAACACCATATATTTT. The chain joins TRBV2 to TRBJ1-3; D is perhaps TRBD1 (6 bases). Between the trimmed V and J ends, which lost 5 bases and 2 bases, there was a span of 10 bases. CDR1 is SNHLY and CDR2 is FYNNEI in the germline V gene. CDR3 length equals 14 residues.

This rearrangement joins TRBV2 to TRBJ1-4, with 9 bases aligning to TRBD1. The CDR3 runs to 14 residues. V was clipped by 3 bases and J by 8 bases; unmatched bases: 4. In germline, CDR1 is SNHLY, CDR2 FYNNEI. The CDR3 protein is CASSDHRGREKLFF. DNA for the CDR3: TGTGCCAGCAGTGATCACAGGGGGCGCGAAAAACTGTTTTTT.